Presented here are 20 T cell receptor beta chains from one specimen sequenced in a study of regulatory T cells in long-lasting Graves disease (dated by TCRdb to about 2021). The time point label for this specimen denotes: newly diagnosed GD, antithyroid drugs for less than 3 months. RNA was extracted from PBMCs in TRIzol for both TCR sequencing and RNA sequencing. The library was generated by multiplex PCR. Instrument on record: Illumina HiSeq 4000. CDR3 regions were amplified by Arm-PCR with iRepertoire HTBI primers to construct TCR beta libraries. The raw public reads went through TCRdb reprocessing: fastp at Q25, MiXCR clone calling, in-frame beta chains kept. A single entry per CDR3 protein holds the most common genes and DNA from its merged rows. The sample includes about 220,000 distinct CDR3 sequences, with around 19% observed a single time. The ten top clones hold approximately 10% of the sample.

The data were also submitted as part of a second study, on T cells in Graves' hyperthyroidism and ophthalmopathy.

The specimen comprised peripheral blood mononuclear cells (PBMCs), sampled at new diagnosis, from a patient treated with antithyroid drugs. The receptors come from a woman between 25 and 40 years old with Graves disease. Donor details come from another sample of the same person, matched by shared clones.

This clonotype occurred a few times. This may stem from a read error, because a much larger clone lies one nucleotide away. The chain is built from TRBV2 and TRBJ2-5, with unresolved D. Germline V CDR1 and CDR2: SNHLY, FYNNEI. CDR3 length equals 13 residues. The CDR3 here is CASFVAPQEAQYF. The CDR3 DNA reads as TGTGCCAGTTTTGTGGCCCCCCAAGAGGCCCAGTACTTC.

The chain employs TRBV12-3 or TRBV12-4 and TRBJ2-7, with 9 nucleotides matching TRBD1. Trimming removed 6 bases from V and 5 bases from J; junction bases left unmatched: 5. The CDR3 loop spans 13 amino acids. For the CDR3, the DNA is TGTGCCAGCAGATCGACAGGGGGGCACGAGCAGTACGTC. It specifies CASRSTGGHEQYV.

This clonotype was picked up a small number of times. This chain links TRBV7-9 with TRBJ1-4, with 7 bases fitting TRBD1. The CDR3 length is 13 residues. The trim removed 10 bases at V and 8 bases at J, leaving 10 bases unmatched. Germline lookup yields CDR1 SEHNR and CDR2 FQNEAQ (reference sequence). In nucleotides, the CDR3 is TGTGCCACCACAGACCGGGACAGAGAAAAACTGTTTTTT. Protein sequence: CATTDRDREKLFF.

This clonotype was recorded at least ten times. V usage is TRBV20-1 and J usage is TRBJ2-7, with 7 positions matching TRBD2. This CDR3 spans 15 amino acids. The V and J ends lost 0 bases and 8 bases, in that order; junction bases with no gene match: 13. Germline V gene data show CDR1 as DFQATT and CDR2 as SNEGSKA (reference sequence). CDR3 protein: CSARDRIAGGLQQYF. The CDR3 DNA reads as TGCAGTGCTAGAGATCGAATAGCGGGTGGGCTCCAGCAGTACTTC.

This clonotype showed up just a few times. Lacking the conserved final phenylalanine or tryptophan, this CDR3 likely reflects a read error. The limits of the CDR3 on the DNA are not certain, so only TCRdb's listed CDR3 is given. The chain couples TRBV5-1 to TRBJ2-5; the listed D gene, TRBD2, was not tested against the DNA. The CDR3 is 15 amino acids in total, end residues counted. The germline CDR1 and CDR2 sequences are SGHRS and YFSETQ. CDR3 sequence: CASRVPQAGGETPYV.

This clonotype came up many times. The chain links TRBV10-2 to TRBJ2-1; tentative D call: TRBD2 (5 bases). V gave up 4 bases and J gave up 4 bases, with 11 bases separating them. The CDR3 extends over 14 amino acids. From germline, CDR1 is WSHSY and CDR2 SAAADI. CDR3 region: CASSGLSFYNEQFF. CDR3 coding DNA: TGCGCCAGCAGTGGACTATCCTTTTACAATGAGCAGTTCTTC.

The table lists this clonotype with many counts. V is TRBV29-1 and J is TRBJ1-2, with D hard to call. V dropped 4 bases and J dropped 8 bases, with 5 bases sitting between them. Germline CDR1 is SQVTM and CDR2 is ANQGSEA. The CDR3 contains 9 residues. CDR3 DNA: TGCAGCGTTGGCCACGGCTACACCTTC. Its translation: CSVGHGYTF.

Many counts were recorded for this clonotype. J is TRBJ2-2 and V is TRBV15; the match to TRBD1 covers 7 bases. The CDR3 is 14 residues long. The germline V gene has CDR1 LNHNV and CDR2 YYDKDF (reference sequence). J lost 3 bases, V lost 5 bases, and 3 bases had no gene match. CDR3 DNA: TGTGCCACCAGCGCCCAGGGGGACACCGGGGAGCTGTTTTTT. Its protein product is CATSAQGDTGELFF.

The chain has TRBV27 and TRBJ1-1; the D is unclear. The CDR3 is 13 residues long. Germline V gene sequence: CDR1 MNHEY, CDR2 SMNVEV (reference sequence). Trimming left V 8 bases short and J 1 base short, with 11 bases between. The CDR3 region is CASSLAKNTEAFF. The CDR3 nucleotides are TGTGCCAGCTCCCTGGCCAAGAACACTGAAGCTTTCTTT.

This clonotype was counted ten times or more. The V and J genes are TRBV28 and TRBJ2-7, with 8 bases aligning to TRBD2. Germline V lookup: CDR1 MDHEN, CDR2 SYDVKM. Trimming at V came to 7 bases and at J to 2 bases, leaving 7 bases not matched to a gene. This CDR3 spans 14 amino acids. The CDR3 loop is CASIRGGGTYEQYF. The CDR3 region has the DNA TGTGCCAGCATCCGCGGCGGGGGGACCTACGAGCAGTACTTC. The variable domain in full, with the rest retrieved from reference TRBV28 and TRBJ2-7, is DVKVTQSSRYLVKRTGEKVFLECVQDMDHENMFWYRQDPGLGLRLIYFSYDVKMKEKGDIPEGYSVSREKKERFSLILESASTNQTSMYLCASIRGGGTYEQYFGPGTRLTVT.

On this clonotype itself: With a much larger clone just one base away, this may be a read error. The chain links TRBV9 to TRBJ1-2; the match to TRBD1 covers 8 bases. The germline V gene encodes CDR1 SGDLS and CDR2 YYNGEE. The CDR3 runs 15 residues. CDR3: CASSVGQGDVYGCTF. In DNA form, the CDR3 reads TGTGCCAGCAGCGTTGGACAGGGAGATGTCTATGGCTGCACCTTC.

This clonotype was detected a few times. It may be a read error: a sequence one base away is much more abundant. A read error is likely, as this CDR3 ends without the conserved phenylalanine or tryptophan. The rearrangement uses TRBV11-2 and TRBJ2-6; D is possibly TRBD1 (6 bases). The germline gives CDR1 SGHAT, CDR2 FQNNGV. CDR3 size: 17 residues. V lost 5 bases and J 2 bases, leaving 16 bases between the germline ends. The CDR3 coding sequence is TGTGCCAGCAGCCCCCTCGACAGGTACACTGGGGCCAACGTCCTGACTTCC. The encoded protein is CASSPLDRYTGANVLTS.

The sample holds many counts of this clonotype. The chain uses TRBV28 and TRBJ1-5, with 8 bases matching TRBD1. Germline V gene sequence: CDR1 MDHEN, CDR2 SYDVKM. The trim removed 3 bases at V and 0 bases at J, leaving 4 bases unmatched. CDR3 length equals 16 residues. CDR3 amino acids: CASSFTTGVSNQPQHF. CDR3 nucleotide sequence: TGTGCCAGCAGTTTCACGACAGGGGTTAGCAATCAGCCCCAGCATTTT.

The rearrangement joins TRBV7-8 to TRBJ1-1; D possibly corresponds to TRBD1 (6 bases). Per the germline V gene, CDR1 is SGHVS and CDR2 is FQNEAQ. The V and J ends lost 5 bases and 0 bases respectively, with 19 bases between them. The CDR3 spans 17 residues. DNA for the CDR3: TGTGCCAGCAGCCCAGCGGCGGGGGGCAGGGTGAACACTGAAGCTTTCTTT. The encoded protein is CASSPAAGGRVNTEAFF.

This clonotype turned up a few times. The rearrangement joins TRBV20-1 to TRBJ2-3; D not certain. The germline V gene has CDR1 DFQATT and CDR2 SNEGSKA (reference sequence). This CDR3 has 14 residues. The V and J ends lost 2 bases and 2 bases respectively, with 11 bases between them. The CDR3 loop is CSARIYAFTDTQYF. CDR3 sequence (DNA): TGCAGTGCTAGAATTTACGCCTTCACAGATACGCAGTATTTT.

This clonotype appeared many times. The chain has TRBV11-2 and TRBJ2-7; D tentatively fits TRBD1 or TRBD2 (5 bases each). The germline V gene has CDR1 SGHAT and CDR2 FQNNGV. The CDR3 totals 14 residues. Trimming left V 1 base short and J 5 bases short, with 12 bases between. CDR3 DNA: TGTGCCAGCAGCTTAGCGGCAGGGACGAACGAGCAGTACTTC. Amino acids: CASSLAAGTNEQYF.

This clonotype showed up many times. This chain uses TRBV19 with TRBJ2-7, with 8 bases lining up with TRBD1. Trimming took 6 bases from V and 0 from J; bases not matched to a gene: 7. The CDR3 covers 15 residues. Germline CDR1 is LNHDA and CDR2 is SQIVND (reference sequence). The CDR3 DNA is TGTGCCAGTAGCCCCGGACAGGGCTTCTCCTACGAGCAGTACTTC. Amino acid sequence: CASSPGQGFSYEQYF.

This clonotype was counted ten times or more. The chain links TRBV6-5 to TRBJ2-3, with 14 bases that match TRBD2. Germline lookup yields CDR1 MNHEY and CDR2 SVGAGI. The V gene end was trimmed by 2 bases and the J gene end by 3 bases; junction bases not matched to a gene: 1. This CDR3 spans 16 amino acids. For the CDR3, the DNA is TGTGCCAGCAGTTACGGACTAGCGGGAGGAACAGATACGCAGTATTTT. This encodes CASSYGLAGGTDTQYF.

This clonotype showed up many times. The chain employs TRBV2 and TRBJ1-3, with D possibly TRBD1 on 6 matching bases. V was trimmed by 8 bases and J by 3 bases, leaving 11 bases between them. This CDR3 is 13 amino acids long. CDR1 and CDR2 (germline): SNHLY, FYNNEI. CDR3 amino acids: CASPQGFGNTIYF. Written as DNA, the CDR3 is TGTGCCAGCCCACAGGGTTTTGGAAACACCATATATTTT.

This clonotype came up many times. This sequence joins TRBV20-1 and TRBJ2-2, with D uncertain. Germline CDR1 and CDR2: DFQATT and SNEGSKA (reference sequence). This CDR3 has 12 amino acids. The V gene lost 6 bases and the J gene lost 2 bases, with 7 bases spanning the gap. DNA for the CDR3: TGCAGTGCGACCAACAACACCGGGGAGCTGTTTTTT. This translates into CSATNNTGELFF.